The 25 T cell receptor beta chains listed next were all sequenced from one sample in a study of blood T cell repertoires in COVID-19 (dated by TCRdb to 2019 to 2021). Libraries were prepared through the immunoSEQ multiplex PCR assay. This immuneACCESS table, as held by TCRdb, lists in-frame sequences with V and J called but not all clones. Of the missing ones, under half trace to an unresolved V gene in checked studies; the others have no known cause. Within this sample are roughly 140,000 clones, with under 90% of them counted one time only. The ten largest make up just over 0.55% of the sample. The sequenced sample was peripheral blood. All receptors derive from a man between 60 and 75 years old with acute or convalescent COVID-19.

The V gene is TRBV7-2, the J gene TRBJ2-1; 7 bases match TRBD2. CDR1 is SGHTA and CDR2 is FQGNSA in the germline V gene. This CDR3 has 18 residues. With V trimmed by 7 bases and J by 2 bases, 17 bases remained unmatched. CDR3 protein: CASTPRPPQREAYNEQFF. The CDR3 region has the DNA TGTGCCAGCACCCCTAGGCCCCCACAGCGGGAAGCCTACAATGAGCAGTTCTTC.

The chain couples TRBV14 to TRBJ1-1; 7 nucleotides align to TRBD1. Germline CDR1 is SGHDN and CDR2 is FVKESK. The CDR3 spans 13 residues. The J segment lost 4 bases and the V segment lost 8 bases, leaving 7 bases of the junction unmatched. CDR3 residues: CASRQGAGTEAFF. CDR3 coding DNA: TGTGCCAGCCGACAGGGCGCGGGCACTGAAGCTTTCTTT.

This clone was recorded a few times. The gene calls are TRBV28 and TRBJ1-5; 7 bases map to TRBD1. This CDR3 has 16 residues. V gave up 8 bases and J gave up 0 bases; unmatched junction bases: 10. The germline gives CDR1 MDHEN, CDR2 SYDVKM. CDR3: CASGPWDSLSNQPQHF. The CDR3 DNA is TGTGCCAGCGGGCCCTGGGACAGTCTTAGCAATCAGCCCCAGCATTTT.

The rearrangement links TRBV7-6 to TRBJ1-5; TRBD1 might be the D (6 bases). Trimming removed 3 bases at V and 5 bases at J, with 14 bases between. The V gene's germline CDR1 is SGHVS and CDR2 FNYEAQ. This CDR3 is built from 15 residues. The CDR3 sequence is CASSFGQGFDQPQHF. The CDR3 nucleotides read TGTGCCAGCAGCTTTGGTCAGGGGTTTGATCAGCCCCAGCATTTT.

CDR3 DNA sequence: TGCGCCAGCAGCCTTGAACTTACAGGGGCGAACACTGAAGCTTTCTTT. It encodes CASSLELTGANTEAFF. The chain links TRBV4-3 to TRBJ1-1, with TRBD1 matching 7 bases. CDR1 and CDR2 (germline): LGHNA, YSLEER. Trimming removed 4 bases from V and 1 base from J; junction bases left unmatched: 9. This CDR3 region has 16 residues.

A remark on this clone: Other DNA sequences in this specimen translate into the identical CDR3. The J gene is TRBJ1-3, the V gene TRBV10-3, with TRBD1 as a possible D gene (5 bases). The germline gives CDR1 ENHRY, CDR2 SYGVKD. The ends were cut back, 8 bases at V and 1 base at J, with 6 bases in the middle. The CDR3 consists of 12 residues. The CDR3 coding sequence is TGTGCCATCGGGGGGTCTGGAAACACCATATATTTT. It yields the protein CAIGGSGNTIYF.

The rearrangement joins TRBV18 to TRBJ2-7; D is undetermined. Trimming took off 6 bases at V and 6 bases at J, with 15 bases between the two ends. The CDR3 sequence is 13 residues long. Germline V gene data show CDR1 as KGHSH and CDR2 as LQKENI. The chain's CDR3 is CASSSGPLSEQYF. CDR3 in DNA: TGTGCCAGCTCGTCGGGTCCCCTATCCGAGCAGTACTTC.

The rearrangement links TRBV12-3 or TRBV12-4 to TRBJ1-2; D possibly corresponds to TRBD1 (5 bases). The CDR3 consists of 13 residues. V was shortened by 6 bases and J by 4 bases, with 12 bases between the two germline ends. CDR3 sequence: CASSSPTGYGYTF. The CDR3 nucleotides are TGTGCCAGCAGCTCCCCCACAGGCTATGGCTACACCTTC.

CDR3: CASSGGGAGLTYEQYF. The CDR3 region has the DNA TGTGCCAGCAGCGGAGGGGGGGCAGGGCTCACCTACGAGCAGTACTTC. The rearrangement joins TRBV21-1 to TRBJ2-7; the D call of TRBD2 is as the table states it, not checked on the DNA. TRBV21-1 is described as a pseudogene. The CDR3 has 16 residues.

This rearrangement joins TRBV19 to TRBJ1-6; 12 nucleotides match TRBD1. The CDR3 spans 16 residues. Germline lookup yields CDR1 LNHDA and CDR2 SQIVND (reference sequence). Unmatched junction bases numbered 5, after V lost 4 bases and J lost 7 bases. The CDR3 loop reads CASSTGDRGRNSPLHF. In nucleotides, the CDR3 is TGTGCCAGTAGTACCGGGGACAGGGGGCGGAATTCACCCCTCCACTTT.

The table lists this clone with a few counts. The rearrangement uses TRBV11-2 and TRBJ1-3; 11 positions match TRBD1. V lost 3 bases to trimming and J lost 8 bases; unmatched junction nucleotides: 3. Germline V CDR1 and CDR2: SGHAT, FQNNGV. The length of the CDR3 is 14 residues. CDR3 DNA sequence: TGTGCCAGCAGCTTTGGACAGGGGGCCTACACCATATATTTT. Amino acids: CASSFGQGAYTIYF. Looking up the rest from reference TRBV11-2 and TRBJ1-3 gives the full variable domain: EAGVAQSPRYKIIEKRQSVAFWCNPISGHATLYWYQQILGQGPKLLIQFQNNGVVDDSQLPKDRFSAERLKGVDSTLKIQPAKLEDSAVYLCASSFGQGAYTIYFGEGSWLTVV.

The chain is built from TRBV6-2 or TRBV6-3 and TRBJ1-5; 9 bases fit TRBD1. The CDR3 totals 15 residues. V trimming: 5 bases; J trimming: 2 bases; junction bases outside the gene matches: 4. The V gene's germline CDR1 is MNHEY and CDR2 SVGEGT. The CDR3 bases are TGTGCCAGCAGTCTGTGGACAGGGGGCAATCAGCCCCAGCATTTT. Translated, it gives CASSLWTGGNQPQHF.

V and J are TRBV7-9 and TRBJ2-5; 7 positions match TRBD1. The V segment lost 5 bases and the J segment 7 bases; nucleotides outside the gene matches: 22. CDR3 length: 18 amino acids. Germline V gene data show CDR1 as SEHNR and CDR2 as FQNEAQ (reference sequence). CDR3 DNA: TGTGCCAGCAGCCCCTCGACAGGGAAGGGGACGGTCCGCGGGACCCAGTACTTC. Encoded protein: CASSPSTGKGTVRGTQYF.

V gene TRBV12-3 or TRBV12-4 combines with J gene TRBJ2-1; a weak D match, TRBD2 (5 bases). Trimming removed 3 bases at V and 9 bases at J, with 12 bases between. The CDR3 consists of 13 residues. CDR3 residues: CASSLRDLGEQFF. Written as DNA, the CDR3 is TGTGCCAGCAGTTTGAGGGATCTGGGTGAGCAGTTCTTC.

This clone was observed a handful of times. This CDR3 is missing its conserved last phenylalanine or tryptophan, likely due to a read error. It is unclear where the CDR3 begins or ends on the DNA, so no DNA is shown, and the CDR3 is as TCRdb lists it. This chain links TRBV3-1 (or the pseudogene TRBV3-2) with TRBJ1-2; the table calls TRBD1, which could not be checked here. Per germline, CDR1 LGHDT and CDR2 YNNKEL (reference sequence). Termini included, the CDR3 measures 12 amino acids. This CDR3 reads CASSQVERDRMI.

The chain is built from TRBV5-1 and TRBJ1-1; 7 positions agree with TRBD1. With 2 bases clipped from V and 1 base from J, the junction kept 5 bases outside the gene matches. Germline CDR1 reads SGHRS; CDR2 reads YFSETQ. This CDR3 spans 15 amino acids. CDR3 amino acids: CASSFRGQPNTEAFF. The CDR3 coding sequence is TGCGCCAGCAGCTTCCGGGGACAGCCGAACACTGAAGCTTTCTTT.

CDR3 sequence: CASSSPGQGWGYTF. For the CDR3, the DNA is TGTGCCAGCAGTTCACCGGGACAGGGATGGGGCTACACCTTC. The chain couples TRBV6-5 to TRBJ1-2, with 9 bases lining up with TRBD1. The CDR3 runs 14 residues. Trimming cost V 4 bases and J 8 bases; bases outside gene matches: 8. Germline V gene data show CDR1 as MNHEY and CDR2 as SVGAGI.

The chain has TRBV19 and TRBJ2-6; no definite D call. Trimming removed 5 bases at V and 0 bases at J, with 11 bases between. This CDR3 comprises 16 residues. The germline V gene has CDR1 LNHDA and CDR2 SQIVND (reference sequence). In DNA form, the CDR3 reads TGTGCCAGTAGTCCTTTCCTGGCCTCTGGGGCCAACGTCCTGACTTTC. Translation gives CASSPFLASGANVLTF.

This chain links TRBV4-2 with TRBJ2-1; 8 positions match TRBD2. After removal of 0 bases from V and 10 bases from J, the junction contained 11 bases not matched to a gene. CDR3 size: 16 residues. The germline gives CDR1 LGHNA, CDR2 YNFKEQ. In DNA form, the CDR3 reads TGTGCCAGCAGCCAAGATGAAACGGGAGGGGTCGGGGAGCAGTTCTTC. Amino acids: CASSQDETGGVGEQFF.

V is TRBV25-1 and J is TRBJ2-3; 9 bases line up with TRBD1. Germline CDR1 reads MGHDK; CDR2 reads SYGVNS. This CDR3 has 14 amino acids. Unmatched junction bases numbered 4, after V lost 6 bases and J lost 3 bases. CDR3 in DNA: TGTGCCAGCAGGGACAGGGGTGAGACAGATACGCAGTATTTT. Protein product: CASRDRGETDTQYF.

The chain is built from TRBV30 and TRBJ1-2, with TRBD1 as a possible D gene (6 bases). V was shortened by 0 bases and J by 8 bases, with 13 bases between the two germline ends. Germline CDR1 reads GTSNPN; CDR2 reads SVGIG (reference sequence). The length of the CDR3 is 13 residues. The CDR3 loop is CAWSVGPRGGYTF. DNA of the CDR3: TGTGCCTGGAGTGTAGGACCTAGGGGGGGCTACACCTTC.

CDR3 loop: CASSYPPGQGYEQYF. The CDR3 DNA follows: TGTGCCAGCAGTTACCCTCCGGGACAGGGGTACGAGCAGTACTTC. This chain connects TRBV6-6 to TRBJ2-7; 10 nucleotides line up with TRBD1. CDR1 is MNHNY and CDR2 is SVGAGI in the germline V gene (reference sequence). Trimming cost V 2 bases and J 4 bases; bases outside gene matches: 5. This CDR3 region has 15 residues.

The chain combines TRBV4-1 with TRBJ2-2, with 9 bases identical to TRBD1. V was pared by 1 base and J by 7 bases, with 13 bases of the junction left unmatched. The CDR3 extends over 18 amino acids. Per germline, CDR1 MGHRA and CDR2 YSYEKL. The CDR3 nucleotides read TGCGCCAGCAGCCAAGCGGCCCCCGGGACAGGGAAGGACGGGGAGCTGTTTTTT. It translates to CASSQAAPGTGKDGELFF.

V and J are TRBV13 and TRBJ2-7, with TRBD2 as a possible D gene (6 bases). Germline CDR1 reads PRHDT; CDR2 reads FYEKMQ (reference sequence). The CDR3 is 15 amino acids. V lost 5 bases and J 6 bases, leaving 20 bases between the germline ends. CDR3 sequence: CASSPYLGSGSEQYF. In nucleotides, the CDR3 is TGTGCCAGCAGCCCGTATTTGGGGAGCGGGTCCGAGCAGTACTTC.

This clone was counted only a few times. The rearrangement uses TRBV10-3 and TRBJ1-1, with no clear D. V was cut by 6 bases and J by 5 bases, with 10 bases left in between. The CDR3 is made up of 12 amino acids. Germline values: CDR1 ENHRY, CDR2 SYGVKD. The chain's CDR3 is CAISAPRTEAFF. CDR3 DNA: TGTGCCATCAGCGCGCCCAGGACTGAAGCTTTCTTT.